These 31 T cell receptor beta chains came from one sample sequenced in a study of cytomegalovirus exposure and HLA in healthy donors. Primers included in the PCR were 60 Vbeta and 13 Jbeta primers. The repertoire was sequenced with immunoSEQ multiplex PCR; TCRdb's copy has only in-frame clones and lacks some. Found here are around 150,000 clones, 80% to 90% of them singletons; the top ten hold around 2.1%. Sequenced sample: PBMCs. The receptors come from a man aged 18 to 29 in good health and CMV-seropositive.

The chain joins TRBV19 to TRBJ1-2; TRBD1 matches 9 bases. The CDR3 spans 18 residues. Germline loops: CDR1 LNHDA, CDR2 SQIVND (reference sequence). With 4 bases clipped from V and 4 bases from J, the junction kept 16 bases outside the gene matches. CDR3 residues: CASSTGQGASSLGYGYTF. CDR3 DNA sequence: TGTGCCAGTAGTACGGGACAGGGAGCGTCCTCTTTAGGCTATGGCTACACCTTC.

The chain joins TRBV7-8 to TRBJ2-1; maybe TRBD2 (6 bases). The CDR3 loop spans 15 amino acids. Germline V gene data show CDR1 as SGHVS and CDR2 as FQNEAQ. Trimming cost V 7 bases and J 0 bases, with 13 bases left between them. For the CDR3, the DNA is TGTGCCAGCACCACAGGACTAAGCTCCTACAATGAGCAGTTCTTC. Translation: CASTTGLSSYNEQFF.

This chain uses TRBV4-2 with TRBJ2-7; 10 nucleotides line up with TRBD2. V was clipped by 8 bases and J by 5 bases; unmatched bases: 6. CDR1 is LGHNA, CDR2 YNFKEQ, per germline. The CDR3 totals 13 residues. The CDR3 spells CASSLAGDNEQYF. CDR3 DNA: TGTGCCAGCTCGCTAGCGGGGGACAACGAGCAGTACTTC.

This clone came up a few times. The CDR3 DNA follows: TGTGCCAGCAGCGTAGAAGGGGACAGGGCCTACCCCTTAAGTTCACCCCTCCACTTT. Its translation: CASSVEGDRAYPLSSPLHF. The gene calls are TRBV9 and TRBJ1-6, with TRBD1 identical over 9 bases. Germline V gene lookup returns CDR1 SGDLS and CDR2 YYNGEE. J lost 9 bases, V lost 0 bases, and 16 bases had no gene match. CDR3 length equals 19 residues.

This chain links TRBV9 with TRBJ2-3, with D possibly matching TRBD2 (6 bases). CDR3 size: 15 residues. With 4 bases removed from V and 4 bases from J, the gap between germline ends came to 16 bases. Germline V gene lookup returns CDR1 SGDLS and CDR2 YYNGEE. CDR3 region: CASSSGGISPDTQYF. The DNA for the CDR3 is TGTGCCAGCAGCTCCGGCGGGATTAGCCCAGATACGCAGTATTTT. The whole variable domain, filled in from reference TRBV9 and TRBJ2-3, reads DSGVTQTPKHLITATGQRVTLRCSPRSGDLSVYWYQQSLDQGLQFLIQYYNGEERAKGNILERFSAQQFPDLHSELNLSSLELGDSALYFCASSSGGISPDTQYFGPGTRLTVL.

CDR3 region: CASSLARGLGDEQYF. CDR3 coding DNA: TGTGCCAGCAGCTTAGCCAGGGGCTTGGGCGACGAGCAGTACTTC. The chain has TRBV11-1 and TRBJ2-7; TRBD1 is a possible D gene (6 bases). Per the germline V gene, CDR1 is SGHAT and CDR2 is FQDESV (reference sequence). This CDR3 spans 15 amino acids. Trimming pared 0 bases from V and 5 bases from J, leaving 14 bases between.

The gene calls are TRBV18 and TRBJ1-3, with 9 bases matching TRBD1. V shed 3 bases and J 4 bases; nucleotides not matched to a gene: 10. In germline, CDR1 is KGHSH, CDR2 LQKENI. CDR3 size: 17 residues. The CDR3 protein is CASSPSRDRVTGNTIYF. As DNA, the CDR3 is TGTGCCAGCTCACCGTCCCGGGACAGGGTAACGGGAAACACCATATATTTT.

This CDR3 is CASSLGRGHGNEQFF. The CDR3 DNA reads as TGTGCCAGCAGCCTGGGCAGGGGGCATGGCAATGAGCAGTTCTTC. J is TRBJ2-1 and V is TRBV14; 8 nucleotides align to TRBD1. The CDR3 has 15 amino acids. The V gene's germline CDR1 is SGHDN and CDR2 FVKESK. V was clipped by 4 bases and J by 6 bases; unmatched bases: 8.

The V and J genes are TRBV29-1 and TRBJ1-2; 7 bases align to TRBD1. Germline CDR1 is SQVTM and CDR2 is ANQGSEA. The CDR3 is made up of 11 amino acids. V was clipped by 6 bases and J by 4 bases; unmatched bases: 2. Here the CDR3 reads CSVTGVYGYTF. The CDR3 coding sequence is TGCAGCGTCACAGGGGTCTATGGCTACACCTTC.

The rearrangement links TRBV9 to TRBJ2-2, with D uncertain. There are 12 residues in the CDR3. Trimming removed 4 bases from V and 5 bases from J, with 6 bases in between. From germline, CDR1 is SGDLS and CDR2 YYNGEE. This CDR3 reads CASSLRTGELFF. The CDR3 DNA is TGTGCCAGCAGCCTCCGGACCGGGGAGCTGTTTTTT.

The CDR3 nucleotides are TGTGCCAGCAGCTTGGCGGTATACTACGAGCAGTACTTC. This codes for CASSLAVYYEQYF. The genes are TRBV5-6 and TRBJ2-7; no firm D call. CDR3 length: 13 amino acids. Germline CDR1 is SGHDT and CDR2 is YYEEEE. V lost 0 bases to trimming and J lost 3 bases, with 7 bases between them.

V usage is TRBV4-2 and J usage is TRBJ2-3; 8 positions match TRBD2. V lost 1 base and J lost 2; bases outside the gene matches: 5. The CDR3 runs to 16 residues. Germline loops: CDR1 LGHNA, CDR2 YNFKEQ. This CDR3 is CASSQAGRGDTDTQYF. CDR3 DNA: TGTGCCAGCAGCCAAGCCGGGCGGGGGGACACAGATACGCAGTATTTT.

V usage is TRBV6-4 and J usage is TRBJ2-3, with D unresolved. Looked up from germline, CDR1 is MRHNA and CDR2 is SNTAGT. Trimming shortened V by 3 bases and J by 4 bases, and 11 bases separated the two germline ends. The CDR3 loop spans 14 amino acids. The CDR3 here is CASSDGAAADTQYF. The CDR3 DNA reads as TGTGCCAGCAGTGATGGTGCGGCCGCAGATACGCAGTATTTT.

The CDR3 bases are TGCGCCAGCAGCTGGGCTGGACAGGGAACTAATGAAAAACTGTTTTTT. Translation gives CASSWAGQGTNEKLFF. The V and J genes are TRBV5-1 and TRBJ1-4, with 8 bases identical to TRBD1. The CDR3 length is 16 residues. V was pared by 3 bases and J by 1 base, with 5 bases of the junction left unmatched. Germline loops: CDR1 SGHRS, CDR2 YFSETQ.

The chain carries TRBV6-5 and TRBJ1-2; tentative D call: TRBD1 (6 bases). This CDR3 region has 14 residues. The germline V and J ends were trimmed by 10 bases and 4 bases, with 19 bases remaining between them. CDR1 and CDR2 from the germline V gene are MNHEY and SVGAGI. In DNA, the CDR3 is TGTGCCACCACAGGATCAGGGGCGACCTATGGCTACACCTTC. Protein sequence: CATTGSGATYGYTF.

J is TRBJ2-7 and V is TRBV27; 9 bases map to TRBD2. Looked up from germline, CDR1 is MNHEY and CDR2 is SMNVEV (reference sequence). The CDR3 consists of 14 residues. The J segment lost 2 bases and the V segment lost 6 bases, leaving 5 bases of the junction unmatched. The CDR3 DNA sequence: TGTGCCAGCAGGCTAGCGGGGATCCCCTACGAGCAGTACTTC. It yields the protein CASRLAGIPYEQYF.

The rearrangement joins TRBV27 to TRBJ1-1, with TRBD1 as a possible D gene (5 bases). V shed 1 base and J shed 4 bases, with 16 bases lying between them. CDR1 is MNHEY and CDR2 is SMNVEV in the germline V gene (reference sequence). This CDR3 is 16 amino acids long. The DNA of the CDR3 is TGTGCCAGCAGTTTATACAGGCTTCCAATGGGCACTGAAGCTTTCTTT. Its protein product is CASSLYRLPMGTEAFF.

J is TRBJ1-2 and V is TRBV19, with 8 bases identical to TRBD1. J was trimmed by 6 bases and V by 7 bases; bases with no gene match: 10. Germline V CDR1 and CDR2: LNHDA, SQIVND (reference sequence). CDR3 length: 14 residues. DNA of the CDR3: TGTGCCAGTACCGAAACAGGGGGGATTAATGGCTACACCTTC. This codes for CASTETGGINGYTF.

V gene TRBV7-9 combines with J gene TRBJ1-4, with unresolved D. V gave up 5 bases and J gave up 4 bases, with 14 bases separating them. The CDR3 has 15 amino acids. Germline V CDR1 and CDR2: SEHNR, FQNEAQ (reference sequence). CDR3 residues: CASSPRRENNEKLFF. CDR3 nucleotide sequence: TGTGCCAGCAGCCCTCGACGGGAAAATAATGAAAAACTGTTTTTT.

The chain carries TRBV7-2 and TRBJ1-1, with D perhaps TRBD1 (5 bases). Germline CDR1 is SGHTA and CDR2 is FQGNSA. V lost 3 bases, J lost 3 bases, and 14 bases lay in between. CDR3 size: 15 residues. Written as DNA, the CDR3 is TGTGCCAGCAGCTTTTCAGGGTTTTTGGACACTGAAGCTTTCTTT. Encoded protein: CASSFSGFLDTEAFF. Supplemented by reference TRBV7-2 and TRBJ1-1, the full variable domain reads GAGVSQSPSNKVTEKGKDVELRCDPISGHTALYWYRQSLGQGLEFLIYFQGNSAPDKSGLPSDRFSAERTGGSVSTLTIQRTQQEDSAVYLCASSFSGFLDTEAFFGQGTRLTVV.

This clone is a singleton in its sample. The chain combines TRBV19 with TRBJ1-1; D unresolved. This CDR3 comprises 14 residues. Per germline, CDR1 LNHDA and CDR2 SQIVND (reference sequence). The germline V and J ends were trimmed by 4 bases and 0 bases, with 9 bases remaining between them. The CDR3 reads CASSKVRVNTEAFF. In DNA form, the CDR3 reads TGTGCCAGTAGTAAGGTCCGGGTGAACACTGAAGCTTTCTTT.

The rearrangement uses TRBV10-3 and TRBJ2-7; D gene uncertain. Germline CDR1 is ENHRY and CDR2 is SYGVKD. The length of the CDR3 is 13 residues. Trimming stripped 4 bases from V and 3 bases from J, with 10 bases between. In nucleotides, the CDR3 is TGTGCCATCAGTGTGGTTGGAGACTACGAGCAGTACTTC. This encodes CAISVVGDYEQYF.

The chain joins TRBV29-1 to TRBJ1-1; 9 bases are a match to TRBD1. Losses at the gene ends were 4 bases for V and 11 bases for J; bases not matched to a gene: 5. CDR1 is SQVTM and CDR2 is ANQGSEA in the germline V gene. The CDR3 covers 11 residues. The CDR3 reads CSVVGTGPAFF. CDR3 DNA: TGCAGCGTTGTCGGGACAGGGCCGGCTTTCTTT. Using reference TRBV29-1 and TRBJ1-1 for the parts outside the CDR3, the full variable domain is SAVISQKPSRDICQRGTSLTIQCQVDSQVTMMFWYRQQPGQSLTLIATANQGSEATYESGFVIDKFPISRPNLTFSTLTVSNMSPEDSSIYLCSVVGTGPAFFGQGTRLTVV.

The chain carries TRBV30 and TRBJ2-3; TRBD2 matches 9 bases. The germline V gene has CDR1 GTSNPN and CDR2 SVGIG (reference sequence). Germline trimming cut 5 bases from V and 0 bases from J; bases unmatched to any gene: 3. The CDR3 loop spans 14 amino acids. The DNA of the CDR3 is TGTGCCTGGGGTGCGGGGGGGAGCACAGATACGCAGTATTTT. Amino acids: CAWGAGGSTDTQYF.

This rearrangement joins TRBV6-6 to TRBJ2-5, with D unclear. V lost 0 bases, J lost 0 bases, and 11 bases lay in between. The CDR3 consists of 16 residues. Per the germline V gene, CDR1 is MNHNY and CDR2 is SVGAGI (reference sequence). The CDR3 DNA reads TGTGCCAGCAGTTACTCCCGACTCCTGTACCAAGAGACCCAGTACTTC. This translates into CASSYSRLLYQETQYF.

The chain combines TRBV5-6 with TRBJ2-1, with 11 bases lining up with TRBD2. Germline CDR1 reads SGHDT; CDR2 reads YYEEEE. V lost 2 bases, J lost 6 bases, and 10 bases stayed unmatched. The CDR3 has 17 amino acids. CDR3 in DNA: TGTGCCAGCAGCTTCGCCCCCCTAGCGGGGGGTGCCAATGAGCAGTTCTTC. This encodes CASSFAPLAGGANEQFF.

The rearrangement links TRBV15 to TRBJ2-2; 9 bases line up with TRBD2. Germline loops: CDR1 LNHNV, CDR2 YYDKDF (reference sequence). V shed 4 bases and J 6 bases; nucleotides not matched to a gene: 6. This CDR3 has 15 amino acids. The CDR3: CATSTPRGRAGELFF. Here the CDR3 DNA reads TGTGCCACCAGCACACCCCGCGGGAGGGCCGGGGAGCTGTTTTTT.

The V gene is TRBV9, the J gene TRBJ2-3; the match to TRBD2 covers 8 bases. The germline gives CDR1 SGDLS, CDR2 YYNGEE. The V gene end was trimmed by 3 bases and the J gene end by 7 bases; junction bases not matched to a gene: 7. CDR3 length: 14 amino acids. The CDR3 loop is CASSGGGTSNTQYF. CDR3 nucleotides: TGTGCCAGCAGCGGCGGGGGGACCTCGAATACGCAGTATTTT.

This chain links TRBV9 with TRBJ1-6; a weak D match, TRBD1 (5 bases). This CDR3 region has 14 residues. CDR1 SGDLS and CDR2 YYNGEE come from the germline V gene. V was clipped by 2 bases and J by 10 bases, with 13 bases between them. The CDR3 spells CASSVRDYDSPLHF. The CDR3 nucleotides read TGTGCCAGCAGCGTTCGGGACTACGACTCACCCCTCCACTTT. The full variable domain, with the rest looked up from reference TRBV9 and TRBJ1-6, is DSGVTQTPKHLITATGQRVTLRCSPRSGDLSVYWYQQSLDQGLQFLIQYYNGEERAKGNILERFSAQQFPDLHSELNLSSLELGDSALYFCASSVRDYDSPLHFGNGTRLTVT.

This clone rates as medium-sized. This sequence joins TRBV7-9 and TRBJ1-2; no clear D. V was clipped by 7 bases and J by 2 bases, with 14 bases between them. CDR1 is SEHNR and CDR2 is FQNEAQ in the germline V gene (reference sequence). The CDR3 consists of 14 residues. CDR3: CASTGEYSNYGYTF. The CDR3 DNA is TGTGCCAGCACCGGAGAGTACTCCAACTATGGCTACACCTTC.

The chain carries TRBV7-9 and TRBJ2-1; the match to TRBD2 covers 10 bases. The CDR3 contains 15 residues. Germline CDR1 is SEHNR and CDR2 is FQNEAQ (reference sequence). The V and J ends lost 3 bases and 9 bases, in that order; junction bases with no gene match: 8. In DNA form, the CDR3 reads TGTGCCAGCAGCTTTACTAGCGGGGAGGCGGGTGAGCAGTTCTTC. It is translated as CASSFTSGEAGEQFF.